This T cell receptor beta chain was retrieved from a study of blood T cell repertoires in COVID-19. The overall study: Material from acute and convalescent COVID-19 was sourced from the United States, Italy and Spain. Sample material is recorded as cDNA or gDNA derived from T cells, B-cell-depleted T cells, or PBMCs.

Authors' analysis steps: Nucleated cell number was recorded as an estimate derived from reference gene primer amplification. Using immunoSEQ multiplex PCR, the repertoire was profiled, and TCRdb retains in-frame clones only, with some absent. V, J and clone size derive from that table, while D and trimming were established from the DNA sequence. The data contain 150,000 to 200,000 clones, approximately 83% of them singletons. Germline values: CDR1 MNHEY, CDR2 SVGEGT. V lost 7 bases, J lost 2 bases, and 22 bases lay in between. The CDR3 totals 17 residues. Material: peripheral blood. The sequence was obtained from a woman aged 60-75 years with acute or convalescent COVID-19. J is TRBJ2-3 and V is TRBV6-2 or TRBV6-3; no reliable D call. The CDR3 loop reads CASTPSNEPKYTDTQYF. DNA for the CDR3: TGTGCCAGCACCCCGTCAAACGAACCTAAATACACAGATACGCAGTATTTT.